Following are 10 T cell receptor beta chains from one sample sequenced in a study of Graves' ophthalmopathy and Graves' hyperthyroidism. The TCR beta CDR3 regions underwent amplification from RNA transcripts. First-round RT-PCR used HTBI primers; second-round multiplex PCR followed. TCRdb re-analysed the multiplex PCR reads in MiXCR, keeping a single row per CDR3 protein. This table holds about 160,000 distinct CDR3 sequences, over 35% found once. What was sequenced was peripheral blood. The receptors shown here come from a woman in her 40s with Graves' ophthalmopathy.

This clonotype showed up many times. In DNA form, the CDR3 reads TGCGCCAGCAGCCGGGGGACGTACACCGGGGAGCTGTTTTTT. It specifies CASSRGTYTGELFF. The V gene is TRBV4-1, the J gene TRBJ2-2; D is possibly TRBD1 or TRBD2 (5 bases each). Germline V lookup: CDR1 MGHRA, CDR2 YSYEKL. The CDR3 has 14 amino acids. V lost 4 bases, J lost 3 bases, and 9 bases lay in between.

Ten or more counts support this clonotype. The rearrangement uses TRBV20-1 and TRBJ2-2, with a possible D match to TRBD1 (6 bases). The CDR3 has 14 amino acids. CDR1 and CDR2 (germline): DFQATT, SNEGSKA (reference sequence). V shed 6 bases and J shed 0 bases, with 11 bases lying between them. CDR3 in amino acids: CSAPYRANTGELFF. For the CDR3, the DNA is TGCAGTGCACCATACAGGGCGAACACCGGGGAGCTGTTTTTT.

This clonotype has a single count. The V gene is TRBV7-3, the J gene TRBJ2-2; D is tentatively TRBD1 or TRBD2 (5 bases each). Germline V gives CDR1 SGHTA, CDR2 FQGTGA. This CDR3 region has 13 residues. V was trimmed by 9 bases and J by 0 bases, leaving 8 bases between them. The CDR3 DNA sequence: TGTGCCAGTGGGGGTACGAACACCGGGGAGCTGTTTTTT. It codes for CASGGTNTGELFF.

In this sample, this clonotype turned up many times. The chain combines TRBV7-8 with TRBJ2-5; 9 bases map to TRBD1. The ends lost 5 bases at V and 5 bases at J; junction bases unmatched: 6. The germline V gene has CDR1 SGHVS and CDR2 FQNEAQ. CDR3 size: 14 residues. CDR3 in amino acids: CASSIDRGSETQYF. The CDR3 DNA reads TGTGCCAGCAGCATAGACAGGGGGTCGGAGACCCAGTACTTC.

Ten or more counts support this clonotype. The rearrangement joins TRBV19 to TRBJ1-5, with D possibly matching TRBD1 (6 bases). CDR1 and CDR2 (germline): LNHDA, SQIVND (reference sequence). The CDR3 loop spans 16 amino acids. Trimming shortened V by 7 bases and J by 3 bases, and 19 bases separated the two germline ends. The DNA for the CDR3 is TGTGCCAGTACTAAAGCCGGGACACTAAACAATCAGCCCCAGCATTTT. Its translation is CASTKAGTLNNQPQHF.

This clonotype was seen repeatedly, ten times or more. The CDR3 reads CASSALAGGSEQYF. The CDR3 nucleotides read TGTGCCAGCAGTGCGCTAGCGGGAGGGAGCGAGCAGTACTTC. The chain is built from TRBV2 and TRBJ2-7; 12 bases match TRBD2. The length of the CDR3 is 14 residues. CDR1 and CDR2 from the germline V gene are SNHLY and FYNNEI. With 4 bases clipped from V and 6 bases from J, the junction kept 4 bases outside the gene matches. The full variable domain, with the rest looked up from reference TRBV2 and TRBJ2-7, is EPEVTQTPSHQVTQMGQEVILRCVPISNHLYFYWYRQILGQKVEFLVSFYNNEISEKSEIFDDQFSVERPDGSNFTLKIRSTKLEDSAMYFCASSALAGGSEQYFGPGTRLTVT.

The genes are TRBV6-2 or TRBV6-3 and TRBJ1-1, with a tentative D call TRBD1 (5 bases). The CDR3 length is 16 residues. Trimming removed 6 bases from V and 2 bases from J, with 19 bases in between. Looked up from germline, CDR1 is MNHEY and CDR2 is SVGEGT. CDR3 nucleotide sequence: TGTGCCAGCAGCCCGGGGGGGTTTCGGGTCAACACTGAAGCTTTCTTT. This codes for CASSPGGFRVNTEAFF.

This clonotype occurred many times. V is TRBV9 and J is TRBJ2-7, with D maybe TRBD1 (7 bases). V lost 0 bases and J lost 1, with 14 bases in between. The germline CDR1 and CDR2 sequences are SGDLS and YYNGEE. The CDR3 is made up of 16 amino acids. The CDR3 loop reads CASSVDPRGASYEQYF. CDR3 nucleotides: TGTGCCAGCAGCGTAGATCCCAGGGGGGCTTCCTACGAGCAGTACTTC. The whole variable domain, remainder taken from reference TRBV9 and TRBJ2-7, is DSGVTQTPKHLITATGQRVTLRCSPRSGDLSVYWYQQSLDQGLQFLIQYYNGEERAKGNILERFSAQQFPDLHSELNLSSLELGDSALYFCASSVDPRGASYEQYFGPGTRLTVT.

This chain's CDR3 is CAWSDPLGEAFF. The CDR3 DNA reads as TGTGCCTGGAGTGACCCCCTGGGCGAAGCTTTCTTT. V is TRBV30 and J is TRBJ1-1; D unresolved. This CDR3 has 12 residues. Trimming stripped 1 base from V and 8 bases from J, with 11 bases between. CDR1 and CDR2 from the germline V gene are GTSNPN and SVGIG (reference sequence).

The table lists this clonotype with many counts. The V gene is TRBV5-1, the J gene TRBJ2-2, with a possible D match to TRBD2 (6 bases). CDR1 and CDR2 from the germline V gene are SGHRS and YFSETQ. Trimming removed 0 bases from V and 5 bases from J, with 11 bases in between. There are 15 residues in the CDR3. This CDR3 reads CASSLVPGETGELFF. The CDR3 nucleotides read TGCGCCAGCAGCTTGGTTCCGGGAGAGACCGGGGAGCTGTTTTTT.